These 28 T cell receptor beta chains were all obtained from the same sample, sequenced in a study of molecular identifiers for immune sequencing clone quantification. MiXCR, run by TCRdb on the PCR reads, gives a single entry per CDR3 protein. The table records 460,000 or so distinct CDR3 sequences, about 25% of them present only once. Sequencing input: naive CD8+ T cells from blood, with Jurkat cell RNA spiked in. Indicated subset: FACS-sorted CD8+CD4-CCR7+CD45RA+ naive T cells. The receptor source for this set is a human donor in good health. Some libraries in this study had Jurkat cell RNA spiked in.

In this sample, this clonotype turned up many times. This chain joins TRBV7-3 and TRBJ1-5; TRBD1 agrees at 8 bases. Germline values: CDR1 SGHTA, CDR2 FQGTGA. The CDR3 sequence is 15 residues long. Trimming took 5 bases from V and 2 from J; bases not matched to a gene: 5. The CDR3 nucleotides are TGTGCCAGCAGCAGAAGGACAGGGTGCAATCAGCCCCAGCATTTT. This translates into CASSRRTGCNQPQHF.

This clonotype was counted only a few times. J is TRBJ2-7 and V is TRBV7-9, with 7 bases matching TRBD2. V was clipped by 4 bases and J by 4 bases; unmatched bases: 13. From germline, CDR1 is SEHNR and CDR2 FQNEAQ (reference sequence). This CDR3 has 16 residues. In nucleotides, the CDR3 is TGTGCCAGCAGCTCACCTGTCGGCGGGAGTAATTACGAGCAGTACTTC. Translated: CASSSPVGGSNYEQYF.

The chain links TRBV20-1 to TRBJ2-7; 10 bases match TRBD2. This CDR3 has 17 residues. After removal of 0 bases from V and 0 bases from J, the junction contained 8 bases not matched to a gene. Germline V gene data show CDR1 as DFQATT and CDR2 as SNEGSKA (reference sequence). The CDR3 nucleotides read TGCAGTGCTAGAGATCCGAAACTAGCGGGGAGCTCCTACGAGCAGTACTTC. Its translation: CSARDPKLAGSSYEQYF.

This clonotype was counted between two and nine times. CDR3 sequence (DNA): TGTGCCAGTAGGCCACTAGCGGAAGAGACCCAGTACTTC. It translates to CASRPLAEETQYF. The chain couples TRBV19 to TRBJ2-5, with 8 bases matching TRBD2. With V trimmed by 6 bases and J by 3 bases, 3 bases remained unmatched. Germline loops: CDR1 LNHDA, CDR2 SQIVND (reference sequence). CDR3 length: 13 amino acids.

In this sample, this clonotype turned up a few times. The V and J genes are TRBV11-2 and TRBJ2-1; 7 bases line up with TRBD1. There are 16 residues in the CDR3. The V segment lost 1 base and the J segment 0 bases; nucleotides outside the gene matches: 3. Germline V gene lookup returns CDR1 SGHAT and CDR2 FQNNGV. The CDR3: CASSLGAGGSYNEQFF. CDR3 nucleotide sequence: TGTGCCAGCAGCTTAGGGGCAGGGGGCTCCTACAATGAGCAGTTCTTC.

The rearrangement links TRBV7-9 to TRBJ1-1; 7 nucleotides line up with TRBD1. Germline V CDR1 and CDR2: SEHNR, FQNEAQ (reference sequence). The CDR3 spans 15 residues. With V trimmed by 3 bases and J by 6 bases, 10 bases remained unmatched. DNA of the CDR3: TGTGCCAGCAGCTTCAGACAGGGTGTGTTCTCTGAAGCTTTCTTT. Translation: CASSFRQGVFSEAFF. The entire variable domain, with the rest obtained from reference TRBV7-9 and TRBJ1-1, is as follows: DTGVSQNPRHKITKRGQNVTFRCDPISEHNRLYWYRQTLGQGPEFLTYFQNEAQLEKSRLLSDRFSAERPKGSFSTLEIQRTEQGDSAMYLCASSFRQGVFSEAFFGQGTRLTVV.

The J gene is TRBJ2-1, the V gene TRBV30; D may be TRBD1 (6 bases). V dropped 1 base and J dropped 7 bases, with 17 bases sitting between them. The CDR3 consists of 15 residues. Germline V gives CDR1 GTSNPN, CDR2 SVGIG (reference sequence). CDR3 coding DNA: TGTGCCTGGAGTGGAGGAACAGGGAGTTGGAATGAGCAGTTCTTC. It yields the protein CAWSGGTGSWNEQFF.

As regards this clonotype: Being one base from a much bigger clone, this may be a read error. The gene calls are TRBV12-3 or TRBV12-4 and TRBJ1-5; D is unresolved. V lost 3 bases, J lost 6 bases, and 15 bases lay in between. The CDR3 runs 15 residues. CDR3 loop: CASSFGSPITQPQHF. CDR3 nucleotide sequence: TGTGCCAGCAGTTTTGGTTCGCCTATCACTCAGCCCCAGCATTTT.

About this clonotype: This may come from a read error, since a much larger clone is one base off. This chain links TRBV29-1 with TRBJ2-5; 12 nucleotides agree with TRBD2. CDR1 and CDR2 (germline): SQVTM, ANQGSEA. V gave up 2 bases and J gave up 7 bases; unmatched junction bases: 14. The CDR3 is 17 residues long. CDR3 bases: TGCAGCGTTGAAAGGCCTTGGACTAGCGGGATCGAAGGGACCCAGTACTTC. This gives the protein CSVERPWTSGIEGTQYF.

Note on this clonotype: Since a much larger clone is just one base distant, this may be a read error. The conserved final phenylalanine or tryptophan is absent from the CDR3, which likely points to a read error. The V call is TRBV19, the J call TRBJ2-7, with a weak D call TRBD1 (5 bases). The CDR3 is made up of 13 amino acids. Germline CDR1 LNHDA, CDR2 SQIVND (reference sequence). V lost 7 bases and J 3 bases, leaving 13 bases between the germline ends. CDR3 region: CASIGREDYEQYS. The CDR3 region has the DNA TGTGCCAGTATTGGCAGGGAAGACTACGAGCAGTACTCC.

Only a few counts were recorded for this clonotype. CDR3: CATSEKVRKTQYF. The CDR3 nucleotides are TGTGCCACCAGTGAGAAGGTTCGGAAGACCCAGTACTTC. The chain employs TRBV24-1 and TRBJ2-5; unclear D gene. Trimming removed 4 bases at V and 6 bases at J, with 11 bases between. The length of the CDR3 is 13 residues. CDR1 is KGHDR, CDR2 SFDVKD, per germline.

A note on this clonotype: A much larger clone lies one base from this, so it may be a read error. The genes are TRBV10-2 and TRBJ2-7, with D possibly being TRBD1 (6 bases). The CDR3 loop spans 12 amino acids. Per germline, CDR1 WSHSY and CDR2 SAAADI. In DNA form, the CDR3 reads TGCGCCAGCAGCACGAGGGGGACACCATCCTGGTTC. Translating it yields CASSTRGTPSWF.

The CDR3 nucleotides are TGTGCCACCAGCAGAAACAGGGGGCTCTCCTACGAGCAGTACTTC. Translated, it gives CATSRNRGLSYEQYF. The chain joins TRBV15 to TRBJ2-7; 9 bases are shared with TRBD1. The junction had 2 bases not matched to a gene; V was cut back by 2 bases and J by 0 bases. This CDR3 has 15 amino acids. Per the germline V gene, CDR1 is LNHNV and CDR2 is YYDKDF (reference sequence).

Here the CDR3 DNA reads TGTGCCAGCAGTTTCCTACAGGGGTCCACCTACGAGCAGTACTTC. Its protein product is CASSFLQGSTYEQYF. This chain uses TRBV27 with TRBJ2-7, with 7 bases lining up with TRBD1. The germline V gene encodes CDR1 MNHEY and CDR2 SMNVEV (reference sequence). J gave up 2 bases and V 3 bases, and 7 bases lay outside the gene matches. The CDR3 consists of 15 residues.

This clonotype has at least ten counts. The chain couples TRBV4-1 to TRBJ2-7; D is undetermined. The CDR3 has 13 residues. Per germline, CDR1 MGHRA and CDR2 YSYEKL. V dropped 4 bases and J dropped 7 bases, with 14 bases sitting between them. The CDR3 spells CASSPTNSREQYF. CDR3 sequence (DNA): TGCGCCAGCAGCCCCACCAACTCGAGGGAGCAGTACTTC.

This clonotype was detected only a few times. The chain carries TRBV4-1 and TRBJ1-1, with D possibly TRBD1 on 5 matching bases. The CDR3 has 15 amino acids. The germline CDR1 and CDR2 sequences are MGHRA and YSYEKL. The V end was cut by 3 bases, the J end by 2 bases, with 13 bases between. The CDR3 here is CASSHPDSINTEAFF. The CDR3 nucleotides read TGCGCCAGCAGCCATCCCGACAGTATCAACACTGAAGCTTTCTTT.

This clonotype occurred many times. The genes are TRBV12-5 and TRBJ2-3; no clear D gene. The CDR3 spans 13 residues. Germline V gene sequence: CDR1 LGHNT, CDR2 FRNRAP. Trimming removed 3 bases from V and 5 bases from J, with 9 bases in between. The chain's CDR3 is CASGFLARDTQYF. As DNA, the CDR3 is TGTGCTAGTGGTTTCCTTGCTCGAGATACGCAGTATTTT.

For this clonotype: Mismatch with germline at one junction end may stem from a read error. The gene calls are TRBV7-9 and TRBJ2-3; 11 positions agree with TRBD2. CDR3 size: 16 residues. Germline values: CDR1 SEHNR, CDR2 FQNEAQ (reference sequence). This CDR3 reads CAISLRLAGSTDTQYF. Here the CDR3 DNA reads TGTGCCATCAGCTTAAGACTAGCGGGGAGCACAGATACGCAGTATTTT.

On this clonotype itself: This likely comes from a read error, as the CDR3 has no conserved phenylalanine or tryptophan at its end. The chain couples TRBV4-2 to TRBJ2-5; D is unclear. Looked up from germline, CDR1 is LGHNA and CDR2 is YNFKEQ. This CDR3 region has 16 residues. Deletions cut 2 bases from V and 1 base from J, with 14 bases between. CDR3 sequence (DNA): TGTGCCAGCAGCCAACAAGACGGGCCGACCCAAGAGACCCAGTACTAC. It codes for CASSQQDGPTQETQYY.

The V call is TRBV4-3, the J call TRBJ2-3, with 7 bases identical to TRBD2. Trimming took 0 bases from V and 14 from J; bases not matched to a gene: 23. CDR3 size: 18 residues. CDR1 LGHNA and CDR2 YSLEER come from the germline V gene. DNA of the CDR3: TGCGCCAGCAGCCAAGAGAGTAAATTGGCGGGGGTTAGGAGTGAGCGGTATTTT. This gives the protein CASSQESKLAGVRSERYF.

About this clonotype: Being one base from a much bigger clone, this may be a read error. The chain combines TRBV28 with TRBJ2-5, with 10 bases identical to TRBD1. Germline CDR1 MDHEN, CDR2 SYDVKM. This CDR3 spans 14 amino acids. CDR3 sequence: CASSLTGGGETQCF. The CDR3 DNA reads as TGTGCCAGCAGTTTGACAGGGGGCGGAGAGACCCAGTGCTTC.

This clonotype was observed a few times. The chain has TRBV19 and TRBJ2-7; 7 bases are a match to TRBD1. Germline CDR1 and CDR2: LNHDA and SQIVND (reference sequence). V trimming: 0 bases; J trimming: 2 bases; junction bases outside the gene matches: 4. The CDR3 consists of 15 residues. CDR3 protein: CASSIDLGTAYEQYF. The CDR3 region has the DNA TGTGCCAGTAGTATAGATCTAGGGACAGCCTACGAGCAGTACTTC.

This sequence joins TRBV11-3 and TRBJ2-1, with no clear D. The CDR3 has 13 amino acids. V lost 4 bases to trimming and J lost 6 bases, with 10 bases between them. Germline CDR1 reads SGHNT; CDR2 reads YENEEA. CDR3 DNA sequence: TGTGCCAGCAGCTCCCTTCGAAGCAATGAGCAGTTCTTC. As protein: CASSSLRSNEQFF.

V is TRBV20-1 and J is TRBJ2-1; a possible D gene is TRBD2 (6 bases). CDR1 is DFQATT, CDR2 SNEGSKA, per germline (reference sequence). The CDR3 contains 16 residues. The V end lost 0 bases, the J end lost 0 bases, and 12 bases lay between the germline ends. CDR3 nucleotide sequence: TGCAGTGCTAGAGATCTGGGGAGGAGCTCCTACAATGAGCAGTTCTTC. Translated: CSARDLGRSSYNEQFF.

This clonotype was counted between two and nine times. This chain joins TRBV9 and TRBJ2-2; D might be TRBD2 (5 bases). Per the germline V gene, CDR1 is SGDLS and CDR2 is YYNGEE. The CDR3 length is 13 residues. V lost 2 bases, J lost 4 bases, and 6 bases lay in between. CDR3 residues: CASSVTSTGELFF. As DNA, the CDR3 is TGTGCCAGCAGCGTCACTAGCACCGGGGAGCTGTTTTTT.

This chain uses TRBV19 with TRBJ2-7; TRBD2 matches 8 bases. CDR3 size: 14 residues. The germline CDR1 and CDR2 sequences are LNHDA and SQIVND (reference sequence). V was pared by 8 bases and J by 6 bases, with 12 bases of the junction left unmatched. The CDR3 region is CASSRLAPAGEQYF. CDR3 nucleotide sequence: TGTGCCAGTTCTAGACTAGCGCCGGCCGGCGAGCAGTACTTC.

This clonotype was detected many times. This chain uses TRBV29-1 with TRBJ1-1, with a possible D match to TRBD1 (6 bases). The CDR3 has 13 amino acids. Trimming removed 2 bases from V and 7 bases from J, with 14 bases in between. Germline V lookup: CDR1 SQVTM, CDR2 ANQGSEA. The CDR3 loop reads CSVEKTGDFEAFF. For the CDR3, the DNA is TGCAGCGTTGAAAAGACAGGCGATTTTGAAGCTTTCTTT.

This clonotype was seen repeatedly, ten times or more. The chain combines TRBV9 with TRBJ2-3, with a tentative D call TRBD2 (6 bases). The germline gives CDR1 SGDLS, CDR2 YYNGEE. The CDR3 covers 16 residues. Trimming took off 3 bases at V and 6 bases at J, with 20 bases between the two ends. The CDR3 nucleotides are TGTGCCAGCAGCGCCAGACTAGTTCAACCCGCGGATACGCAGTATTTT. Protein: CASSARLVQPADTQYF.